The entry that follows covers one T cell receptor beta chain sequence. TCRdb's copy holds only in-frame clones and misses some; the assay was immunoSEQ multiplex PCR. The sample consists of almost 400,000 clones, roughly 90% of them appearing once. The sample is drawn from a study of blood T cell repertoires in COVID-19. This CDR3 region has 12 residues. V gave up 3 bases and J gave up 6 bases, with 5 bases separating them. Germline V gene data show CDR1 as MNHEY and CDR2 as SVGAGI. The sample comprised PBMCs or T cells enriched from blood (not recorded which). The source of this sequence is a woman aged 25 to 39 who had recovered from COVID-19. V usage is TRBV6-5 and J usage is TRBJ2-2; D is unresolved. CDR3 sequence: CASSYGPGELFF. The CDR3 nucleotides are TGTGCCAGCAGTTATGGGCCCGGGGAGCTGTTTTTT.